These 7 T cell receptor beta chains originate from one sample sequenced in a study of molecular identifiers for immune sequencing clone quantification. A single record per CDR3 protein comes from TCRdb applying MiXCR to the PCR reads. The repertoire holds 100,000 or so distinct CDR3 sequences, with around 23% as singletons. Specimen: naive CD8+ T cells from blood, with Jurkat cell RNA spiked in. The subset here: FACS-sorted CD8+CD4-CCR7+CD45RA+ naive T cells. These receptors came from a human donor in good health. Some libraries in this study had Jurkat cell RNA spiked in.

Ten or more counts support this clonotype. CDR3 region: CASSLALPYQETQYF. CDR3 sequence (DNA): TGTGCCAGCAGCTTAGCCCTCCCGTACCAAGAGACCCAGTACTTC. The V call is TRBV7-9, the J call TRBJ2-5; D gene uncertain. V lost 0 bases and J 0 bases, leaving 8 bases between the germline ends. This CDR3 contains 15 residues. CDR1 and CDR2 from the germline V gene are SEHNR and FQNEAQ (reference sequence). Based on the CDR3 plus reference TRBV7-9 and TRBJ2-5, the full variable domain is DTGVSQNPRHKITKRGQNVTFRCDPISEHNRLYWYRQTLGQGPEFLTYFQNEAQLEKSRLLSDRFSAERPKGSFSTLEIQRTEQGDSAMYLCASSLALPYQETQYFGPGTRLLVL.

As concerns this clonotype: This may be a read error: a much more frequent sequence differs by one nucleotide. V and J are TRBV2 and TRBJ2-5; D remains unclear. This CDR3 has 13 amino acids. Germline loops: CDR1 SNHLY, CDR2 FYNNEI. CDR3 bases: TGTGCCAGCAGGTCAGCGTCTGGGAAGACCCTGTACTTC. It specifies CASRSASGKTLYF.

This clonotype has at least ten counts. CDR3 sequence (DNA): TGCGCCACCAGGGCAGGGTATGATAGCAATCAGCCCCAGCATTTT. Encoded protein: CATRAGYDSNQPQHF. The chain links TRBV10-2 to TRBJ1-5, with a possible D match to TRBD1 (5 bases). The V gene's germline CDR1 is WSHSY and CDR2 SAAADI. This CDR3 is 15 amino acids long. V lost 10 bases, J lost 0 bases, and 16 bases lay in between.

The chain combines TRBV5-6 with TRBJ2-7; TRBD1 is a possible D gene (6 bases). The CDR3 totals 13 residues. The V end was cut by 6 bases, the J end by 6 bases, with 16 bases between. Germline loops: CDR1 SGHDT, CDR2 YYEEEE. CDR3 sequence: CASNQGGFGEQYF. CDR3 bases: TGTGCCAGCAACCAAGGGGGTTTCGGCGAGCAGTACTTC.

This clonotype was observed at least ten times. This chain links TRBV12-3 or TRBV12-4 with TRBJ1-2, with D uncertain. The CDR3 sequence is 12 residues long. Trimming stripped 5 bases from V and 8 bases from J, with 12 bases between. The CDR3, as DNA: TGTGCCAGCAGTGGTTCCCCACCCGGCTACACCTTC. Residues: CASSGSPPGYTF.

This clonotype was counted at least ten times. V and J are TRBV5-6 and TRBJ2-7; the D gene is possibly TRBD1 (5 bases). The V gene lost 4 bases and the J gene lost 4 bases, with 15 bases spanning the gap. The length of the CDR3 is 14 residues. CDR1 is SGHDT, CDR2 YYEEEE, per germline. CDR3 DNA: TGTGCCAGCAGCCCTCCGACAGTAACTTACGAGCAGTACTTC. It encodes CASSPPTVTYEQYF.

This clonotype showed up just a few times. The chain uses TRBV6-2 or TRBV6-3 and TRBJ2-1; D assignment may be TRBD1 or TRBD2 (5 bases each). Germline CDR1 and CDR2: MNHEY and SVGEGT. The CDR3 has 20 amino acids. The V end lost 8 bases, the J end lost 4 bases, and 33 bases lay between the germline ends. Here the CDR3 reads CASQITGTYSLIYQYNEQFF. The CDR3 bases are TGTGCCAGCCAAATAACCGGGACCTATTCTCTTATTTACCAATACAATGAGCAGTTCTTC.